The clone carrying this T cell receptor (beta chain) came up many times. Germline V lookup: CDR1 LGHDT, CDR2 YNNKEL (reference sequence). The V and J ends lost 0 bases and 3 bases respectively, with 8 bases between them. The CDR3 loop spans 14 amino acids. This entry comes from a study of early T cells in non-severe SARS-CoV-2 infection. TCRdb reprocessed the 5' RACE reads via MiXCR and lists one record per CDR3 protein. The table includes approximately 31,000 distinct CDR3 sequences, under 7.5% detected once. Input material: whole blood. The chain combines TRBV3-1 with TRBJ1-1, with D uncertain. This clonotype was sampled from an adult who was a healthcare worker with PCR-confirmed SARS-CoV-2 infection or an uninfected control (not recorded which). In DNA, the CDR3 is TGTGCCAGCAGCCAAGATAGGGCAGACACTGAAGCTTTCTTT. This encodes CASSQDRADTEAFF.